This T cell receptor (beta chain) was recovered during a study of cytomegalovirus exposure and HLA in healthy donors (dated 2017 in TCRdb). For the study in its entirety: An earlier analysis of about 530 of the donors reported 276 Gb of sequence data and 117 million unique TCR beta sequences obtained from about 179 million T cells. An early release that covered about 600 HLA-typed donors contained approximately 320 gigabases of sequencing data and 75 million to 100 million unique TCR sequences. Of the 398 genotyped donors, over 65% fell in the genetic ancestry cluster associated with self-reported Caucasian donors. The aim of the study was to test whether cataloging public T cell receptors could identify signatures of past pathogen exposure. Using immunosequencing, the study profiled T cell repertoires from 500 to 800 subjects and related those repertoires to cytomegalovirus serostatus. Along with the approximately 700-subject first cohort, a separate validation cohort of around 120 different subjects was used. High-throughput TCR immunosequencing, statistical association of individual TCRs with disease status, and machine learning were combined to predict cytomegalovirus infection status. In a later analysis, previously published TCR beta repertoires from more than 500 donors were re-analyzed and high-resolution HLA genotyping was added so that TCR occurrence patterns could be studied. Rather than drawing on any new phenotypic data, the later analysis identified candidate immune exposures from TCR beta sequences and the way those sequences occurred across donors. An earlier analysis of some 500 of the donors applied high-throughput TCR beta sequencing to assess whether each TCR beta V gene segment acted as functional or pseudogenic. Donor age, sex, ethnicity and CMV serostatus were compiled together with the repertoire data. Genome-wide SNP genotypes for about 65% of the 666 donors were used in a later genetic analysis, which treated that subset as a discovery cohort. Every repertoire in the discovery cohort had been generated on one and the same sequencing platform. HLA typing covered class I and class II loci at four-digit resolution. Typing coverage differed by locus: A, B, C, DRB1 and DQB1 were typed in about 620-640 donors, DQA1 in 500 to 550, DPA1 in approximately 600, and DPB1 in 450 to 480. Because of strong linkage in the cohort, roughly 5 DR-DQ haplotypes were treated as single units for association and clustering. On average, around 240,000 unique TCR beta nucleotide sequences were sequenced per donor among roughly 430 genotyped donors of the cohort, with 15% to 20% of those sequences being non-productive.

Library prep was done by the immunoSEQ multiplex PCR assay. The multiplex PCR relied on a mix of 60 forward primers for TCR Vbeta segments and 13 reverse primers for TCR Jbeta segments. A multiplex PCR assay on genomic DNA amplified the CDR3 region of rearranged TCR beta genes. Amplified TCR beta libraries were sequenced as 87-base-pair reads on the Illumina HiSeq System. Per the source publication's procedure: Across the roughly 640 repertoires, a later analysis counted some 80 million unique TCR beta chains, some 11 million of which were shared by at least two donors. To remove PCR and sequencing errors, raw reads were error-corrected and collapsed into unique sequences using a nearest-neighbor algorithm that merged closely related sequences. To assign V, D and J gene segments, CDR3 sequences were aligned to IMGT reference sequences. For a sequence to be retained, a match of at least six nucleotides to both a V gene segment and a J gene segment was required. Rearrangements were called productive when the CDR3 lacked stop codons and stayed in frame with V and J; all others were non-productive. Following IMGT convention, CDR3 was defined as the stretch from the second conserved V-encoded cysteine to the conserved J-encoded phenylalanine. The earlier analysis of some 600 of the donors excluded sequences that lacked an unambiguous match to a single V gene segment. In an earlier analysis of about 590 of the donors, a V segment was called functional when productive rearrangements were above 56.7%, and segregating when the standard deviation between donors exceeded 5%. A statistical classification framework was built for diagnosing cytomegalovirus status from the catalog of TCR beta chain sequences. V and J gene assignment, in a later analysis, came from comparing TCR nucleotide sequences with IMGT/GENE-DB human TR gene sequences. In a later analysis, CDR3 sequences and most-parsimonious VDJ recombination scenarios were assigned using the TCRdist pipeline. A later analysis defined each TCR beta chain by its CDR3 amino acid sequence plus V-gene family, and excluded reads lacking a unique V-gene family. As a way to deal with suspected cross-contamination and a sequencing artifact, a later analysis dropped under 600 nucleotide sequences that were highly shared and had low generation probability. A later analysis calculated a clonal expansion index for each public chain from normalized within-repertoire ranks of inferred template counts. In a later analysis, generation probabilities were computed using a VDJ recombination model fitted to out-of-frame rearrangements, and the results were checked against IGoR. In a later analysis, TCR-TCR, TCR-HLA and TCR-CMV co-occurrence was scored with hypergeometric tests, and a repertoire-size bias correction was applied to TCR pairs. False discovery rates were estimated in a later analysis by permuting HLA or CMV assignments 20 times. In a later analysis, co-occurring TCRs were grouped using DBSCAN, and TCRdist sequence similarity was added for clustering within HLA-allele-positive subsets. Repertoires with fewer than 30,000 or more than 120,000 public chains were left out of co-occurrence clustering, as were about 5 repertoires with anomalous nucleotide sharing. The clones in this table, taken by TCRdb from immuneACCESS, are in-frame only. Not every clone is retained; where verified, under half of the shortfall comes from an unresolved V gene, and the cause of the rest is unknown. Clone size and the V and J calls come from that table; the DNA yielded D and trimming. The sample records 100,000 to 120,000 clones, approximately 79% of which are singletons. The top ten clones comprise roughly 6.2% of the sample.

A note on this clone: The antigen it recognizes is unknown. Base quality data are lacking; no much larger clone is found one base away.

In total, fewer than 750 healthy bone marrow donors made up the cohort. At the time of sampling, all cohort members were nominally healthy, though unrecorded immune exposures were likely present. The donor tested CMV seropositive, placing the donor among the roughly 270 seropositive members of the cohort. A peripheral blood sample was provided by each donor, and peripheral blood mononuclear cells were used for TCR beta sequencing. Genomic DNA extraction from the blood cell samples was performed with the Qiagen DNeasy Blood Extraction Kit. The paper's findings and limits, for the study overall: The authors suggested that the approach could potentially be generalized to other disease states and immunological phenotypes. Most CMV-associated TCR beta chains appeared to be HLA-restricted in a later analysis, and the HLA associations seemed to be driven largely by CMV exposure. A few of the identified cytomegalovirus-associated TCR beta chains were confirmed in vitro to be specific for cytomegalovirus antigens. Because the 87-base-pair reads could not distinguish some IMGT-functional V segments, including TRBV6-2 and TRBV6-3, those segments were excluded. According to a later analysis, TCR association rates differed among HLA loci, with DRB1 alleles showing the most associated TCRs and HLA-C alleles showing the fewest. Because counts were too low, about 18 rarely observed V segments, including chromosome 9 orphons, were left out of the earlier analysis of approximately 500 of the donors. Specific HLA alleles were associated with 15,000 to 20,000 TCR beta sequences at a false discovery rate of 0.05 in a later analysis. Strong co-occurrence of HLA alleles, especially DR and DQ, made assigning TCR associations to individual alleles difficult. A further reported finding was that TCR beta sequences accurately predicted the HLA-A and HLA-B alleles for most subjects in the first cohort. A later genetic analysis associated a missense DCLRE1C variant with V-gene and J-gene trimming of TCR beta chains, and an independent cohort replicated the association. The classifier was reported to diagnose cytomegalovirus status with high specificity and sensitivity in both the original and validation cohorts. Correlated functional status among segregating V segments might be attributable to linkage disequilibrium, but an unknown experimental factor could not be ruled out. Roughly uniform sequencing depth across donors was assumed in presence/absence analyses, although this assumption may not hold. CMV serostatus was the only immune exposure information available for the cohort. The sequencing pipeline was judged likely to have produced a cluster of highly shared sequence variants as a technical artifact. Broadly in line with IMGT annotations, most TCR beta V segments showed up in productive rearrangements about 87% or about 30% of the time in an earlier analysis of 587 of the donors. A later analysis reported that several top co-occurrence clusters appeared linked to parvovirus B19, influenza, CMV and Epstein-Barr virus. Compared with the roughly 720-donor mean, donors in an Asian-associated ancestry cluster had fewer N-insertions in productive TCRs, according to a later genetic analysis. Because some donors lacked HLA typing at each locus, the association tests relied only on the typed subset. In this cohort, only TCR beta chains were sequenced, and detectable features were limited by the absence of alpha or paired-chain data. Most TCR sequences were observed very rarely across donors, whereas some public TCRs were present in many individuals. In a later analysis, HLA-associated TCR beta chains showed more clonal expansion and lower generation probabilities than non-associated chains that were equally common. The study listed approximately 150 TCR beta chains as associated with cytomegalovirus.

CDR1 is given as MNHEY and CDR2 as SMNVEV, both from the germline V gene (reference sequence). The CDR3 starts with the cysteine, ends with the phenylalanine, and has 15 residues. Only the CDR3 region is kept as DNA, spanning 45 bases read in frame from base 1. Germline trimming amounts to 4 bases on V and 2 bases on J, with 2 as the count of junction bases outside the gene matches. The chain joins TRBV27 to TRBJ2-2, with TRBD2 matching 9 junction bases. This sequence originates from a man between 25 and 39 years old in good health and CMV-seropositive. Sequences were obtained from PBMCs. CDR3 sequence: CASSYSGGNTGELFF. The DNA sequence is as follows: TGTGCCAGCAGTTATAGCGGGGGAAACACCGGGGAGCTGTTTTTT.